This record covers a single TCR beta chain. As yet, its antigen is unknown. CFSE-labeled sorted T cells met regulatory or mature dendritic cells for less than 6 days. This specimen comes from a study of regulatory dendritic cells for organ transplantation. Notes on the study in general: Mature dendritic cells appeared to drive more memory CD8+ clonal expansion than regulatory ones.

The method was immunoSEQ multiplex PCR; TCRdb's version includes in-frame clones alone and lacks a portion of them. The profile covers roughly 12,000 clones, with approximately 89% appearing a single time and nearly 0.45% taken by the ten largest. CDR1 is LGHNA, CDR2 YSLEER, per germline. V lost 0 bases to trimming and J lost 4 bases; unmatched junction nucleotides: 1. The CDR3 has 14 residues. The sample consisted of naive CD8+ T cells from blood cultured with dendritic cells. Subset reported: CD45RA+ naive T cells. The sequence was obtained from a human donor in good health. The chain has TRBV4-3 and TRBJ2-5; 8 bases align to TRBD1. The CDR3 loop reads CASSQDQGAETQYF. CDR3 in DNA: TGCGCCAGCAGCCAAGACCAGGGGGCAGAGACCCAGTACTTC.